The clone carrying this T cell receptor beta chain was counted ten times or more. Its cognate antigen is unknown. The source of the sample is a study of breast tumors, draining lymph nodes, adjacent tissues. Findings and limits, study-wide: Data only fit, rather than demonstrated, lymph node origin of most tumor T cells. Luminal-like breast cancer showed significantly higher tumor–nontumor repertoire similarity than basal-like.

Germline CDR1 is SGHRS and CDR2 is YFSETQ. V dropped 3 bases and J dropped 6; count of bases not matched to a gene: 9. CDR3 length: 16 amino acids. TCRdb re-analysed the multiplex PCR reads in MiXCR, keeping a single row per CDR3 protein. The repertoire holds fewer than 200,000 distinct CDR3 sequences, with 30% to 35% as singletons. Samples came from axillary lymph nodes draining the breast cancer. The sample taken for sequencing was axillary lymph node tissue. The rearrangement uses TRBV5-1 and TRBJ1-6; 7 nucleotides agree with TRBD1. This clonotype was obtained from a female donor with breast cancer. Some clones in this sample may be carry-over from other donors' samples. In DNA form, the CDR3 reads TGCGCCAGCAGCTACCGGGACAGCGGCCCTAATTCACCCCTCCACTTT. Translated: CASSYRDSGPNSPLHF.